This TCR beta chain was sequenced for a study of long-term antiretroviral therapy in people with HIV. No donor had fewer than one pre-ART PBMC sample or fewer than two post-ART PBMC samples. The immunoSEQ assay was v3.0, run at survey level. Generated by immunoSEQ multiplex PCR, the TCRdb table keeps only in-frame clones and is missing some. The sample carries about 37,000 clones, around 83% recorded once. Looked up from germline, CDR1 is MDHEN and CDR2 is SYDVKM. V dropped 10 bases and J dropped 5 bases, with 15 bases sitting between them. The CDR3 is 13 residues long. The study, taken as a whole, reports: Whichever time point was examined, clones expanded before ART dominated the repertoire.

On this clone: The antigen is undetermined.

This receptor was identified in a man younger than 35 with HIV. This rearrangement joins TRBV28 to TRBJ2-1; D not certain. This sample comprised unsorted PBMCs, obtained 1 year after starting antiretroviral therapy. CDR3 region: CATQETPNNEQFF. Here the CDR3 DNA reads TGTGCCACCCAAGAAACGCCAAACAATGAGCAGTTCTTC.